The clone carrying this TCR beta chain has ten or more counts. Antigen: not known. Trimming left V 9 bases short and J 1 base short, with 12 bases between. The CDR3 is made up of 13 amino acids. In germline, CDR1 is MNHNS, CDR2 SASEGT. This specimen belongs to a study of T cells in Graves' hyperthyroidism and ophthalmopathy. Study-wide context: Prior to any treatment, at the point of initial diagnosis, peripheral blood was collected. The study, taken as a whole, reports: The blood repertoire included most of the expanded thyroid clonotypes above 0.001.

RNA transcripts provided the source from which TCR beta CDR3 regions were amplified. The primer set for the first-round RT-PCR of the TCR CDR3 was HTBI. Via MiXCR, TCRdb re-called the multiplex PCR reads, giving one row per CDR3 protein. The table lists about 350,000 distinct CDR3 sequences, about 18% of them singletons. Sequencing input: blood. The sequence was collected from a woman aged 25 to 39 with Graves' hyperthyroidism that later progressed to Graves' ophthalmopathy. The V call is TRBV6-1, the J call TRBJ1-1; D is uncertain. The CDR3 here is CASGDPGNTEAFF. The CDR3 nucleotides read TGTGCCAGTGGTGATCCGGGGAACACTGAAGCTTTCTTT.